These T cell receptor beta chains were read from a single sample in a study of blood T cell repertoires in COVID-19. Clones were sequenced by immunoSEQ multiplex PCR, and TCRdb holds only the in-frame ones, with some missing. Among a few hundred thousand clones listed, 85% to 90% were seen once. Material for sequencing was peripheral blood. The receptor source for this set is a woman in her 70s with active or convalescent COVID-19. Each CDR3 is given with its conserved first and last residue. D genes are given only for firm matches. The listing skips clone size in some rows; elsewhere it reads once, few, many or a size class.

d_call: NA; v_call: TRBV11-2; j_call: TRBJ1-2; clone_size: few; cdr3_nt: TGTGCCAGCAGCTTTGTCGGTTTTGGTGGCTACACCTTC; cdr3_aa: CASSFVGFGGYTF
d_call: NA; v_call: TRBV4-3; j_call: TRBJ2-7; clone_size: NA; cdr3_nt: TGCGCCAGCAGCCCAGCGACAGGCTCTCCTAACGAGCAGTACTTC; cdr3_aa: CASSPATGSPNEQYF
d_call: NA; v_call: TRBV4-3; j_call: TRBJ2-1; clone_size: NA; cdr3_nt: TGCGCCAGCAGCCAAGATTACCGGGGCTCCTACAATGAGCAGTTCTTC; cdr3_aa: CASSQDYRGSYNEQFF
d_call: NA; v_call: TRBV7-8; j_call: TRBJ1-2; clone_size: once; cdr3_nt: TGTGCCAGCAGCTTAACTGTCGGGGTTGACTATGGCTACACCTTC; cdr3_aa: CASSLTVGVDYGYTF
d_call: NA; v_call: TRBV7-2; j_call: TRBJ1-1; clone_size: once; cdr3_nt: TGTGCCAGCAGCTTAGTTAATAAGAACACTGAAGCTTTCTTT; cdr3_aa: CASSLVNKNTEAFF
d_call: NA; v_call: TRBV5-1; j_call: TRBJ2-7; clone_size: NA; cdr3_nt: TGCGCCAGCAGCTTGGAAGCCCCCTACGAGCAGTACTTC; cdr3_aa: CASSLEAPYEQYF
d_call: NA; v_call: TRBV7-9; j_call: TRBJ1-4; clone_size: NA; cdr3_nt: TGTGCCAGCAGCTTAAGCGGGGGAGGGAATGAAAAACTGTTTTTT; cdr3_aa: CASSLSGGGNEKLFF
d_call: NA; v_call: TRBV9; j_call: TRBJ1-2; clone_size: NA; cdr3_nt: TGTGCCAGCAGCAAGCAGGATGCCTATGGCTACACCTTC; cdr3_aa: CASSKQDAYGYTF
d_call: NA; v_call: TRBV20-1; j_call: TRBJ1-1; clone_size: NA; cdr3_nt: TGCAGTGCCAGAGCGTCGGTAGAAGCTTTCTTT; cdr3_aa: CSARASVEAFF
d_call: NA; v_call: TRBV27; j_call: TRBJ2-3; clone_size: NA; cdr3_nt: TGTGCCAGCAGTTTATCATCGGCGAGGGATACGCAGTATTTT; cdr3_aa: CASSLSSARDTQYF
d_call: TRBD1; v_call: TRBV5-1; j_call: TRBJ1-1; clone_size: NA; cdr3_nt: TGCGCCAGCAGCTTAAGGGGGCCCGGAGCTTTCTTT; cdr3_aa: CASSLRGPGAFF
d_call: NA; v_call: TRBV20-1; j_call: TRBJ1-3; clone_size: NA; cdr3_nt: TGCAGTGCTAGTCAGGGTAACTCTGGAAACACCATATATTTT; cdr3_aa: CSASQGNSGNTIYF
d_call: NA; v_call: TRBV2; j_call: TRBJ1-5; clone_size: NA; cdr3_nt: TGTGCCAGCAGTGAAGGAGGTATTCAGCCCCAGCATTTT; cdr3_aa: CASSEGGIQPQHF
d_call: NA; v_call: TRBV2; j_call: TRBJ1-6; clone_size: NA; cdr3_nt: TGTGCCAGCAGTGAGAGCGGCGGATCCTATAATTCACCCCTCCACTTT; cdr3_aa: CASSESGGSYNSPLHF
d_call: TRBD1; v_call: TRBV18; j_call: TRBJ1-2; clone_size: NA; cdr3_nt: TGTGCCAGCTCACCACGCCAGGGGGACGGCTACACCTTC; cdr3_aa: CASSPRQGDGYTF
d_call: NA; v_call: TRBV6-2/TRBV6-3; j_call: TRBJ1-4; clone_size: NA; cdr3_nt: TGTGCCAGCAGTTACTCGACAGGTTACGGTGAAAAACTGTTTTTT; cdr3_aa: CASSYSTGYGEKLFF
d_call: NA; v_call: TRBV20-1; j_call: TRBJ1-1; clone_size: NA; cdr3_nt: TGCAGTGCAAGAGCCAACATTGAAGCTTTCTTT; cdr3_aa: CSARANIEAFF
d_call: TRBD1; v_call: TRBV6-5; j_call: TRBJ2-7; clone_size: NA; cdr3_nt: TGTGCCAGCACATGGGACAGACCCTACGAGCAGTACTTC; cdr3_aa: CASTWDRPYEQYF
d_call: TRBD1; v_call: TRBV12-5; j_call: TRBJ1-5; clone_size: few; cdr3_nt: TGTGCTAGTGGTTTGACCTCCGGGACAGATAATCAGCCCCAGCATTTT; cdr3_aa: CASGLTSGTDNQPQHF
d_call: NA; v_call: TRBV6-2/TRBV6-3; j_call: TRBJ1-5; clone_size: NA; cdr3_nt: TGTGCCAGCAGTTGGGCAGGGGTTGGCAATCAGCCCCAGCATTTT; cdr3_aa: CASSWAGVGNQPQHF
d_call: NA; v_call: TRBV10-3; j_call: TRBJ1-5; clone_size: once; cdr3_nt: TGTGCCATCAGTGAACAGGCCGGTCAGCCCCAGCATTTT; cdr3_aa: CAISEQAGQPQHF
d_call: NA; v_call: TRBV12-3/TRBV12-4; j_call: TRBJ1-6; clone_size: NA; cdr3_nt: TGTGCCAGCAGTGAACCCACGGGACCCCTCCACTTT; cdr3_aa: CASSEPTGPLHF
d_call: NA; v_call: TRBV5-4; j_call: TRBJ2-7; clone_size: NA; cdr3_nt: TGTGCCAGCAGTGCGGCTCATGGTTCCTACGAGCAGTACTTC; cdr3_aa: CASSAAHGSYEQYF
d_call: TRBD1; v_call: TRBV7-3; j_call: TRBJ1-2; clone_size: NA; cdr3_nt: TGTGCCAGCAGCTCGGGACAGCCACTCTATGGCTACACCTTC; cdr3_aa: CASSSGQPLYGYTF
d_call: NA; v_call: TRBV7-8; j_call: TRBJ2-7; clone_size: NA; cdr3_nt: TGTGCCAGCAGCCTACCGGAGAACGAGCAGTACTTC; cdr3_aa: CASSLPENEQYF
d_call: NA; v_call: TRBV5-1; j_call: TRBJ1-6; clone_size: NA; cdr3_nt: TGCGCCAGCAGCGTCGAGGGAAATTCACCCCTCCACTTT; cdr3_aa: CASSVEGNSPLHF
d_call: TRBD1; v_call: TRBV19; j_call: TRBJ2-3; clone_size: NA; cdr3_nt: TGTGCCAGTAGTCTCCCGGGACAGGGGACAGATACGCAGTATTTT; cdr3_aa: CASSLPGQGTDTQYF
d_call: TRBD1; v_call: TRBV9; j_call: TRBJ1-1; clone_size: NA; cdr3_nt: TGTGCCAGCAGCAAAGGACAGGGGGCGGGTACTGAAGCTTTCTTT; cdr3_aa: CASSKGQGAGTEAFF
d_call: NA; v_call: TRBV5-4; j_call: TRBJ2-7; clone_size: NA; cdr3_nt: TGTGCCAGCAGCTTAGTAGACGAGCAGTACTTC; cdr3_aa: CASSLVDEQYF
d_call: TRBD1; v_call: TRBV6-1; j_call: TRBJ2-1; clone_size: once; cdr3_nt: TGTGCCAGCAGTGAATTTCGAAACAGGGGGAAGGTTGAGCAGTTCTTC; cdr3_aa: CASSEFRNRGKVEQFF
d_call: TRBD1; v_call: TRBV3-1/TRBV3-2; j_call: TRBJ2-1; clone_size: NA; cdr3_nt: TGTGCCAGCAGCCACTGGGACAGGGGTTCCTACAATGAGCAGTTCTTC; cdr3_aa: CASSHWDRGSYNEQFF
d_call: NA; v_call: TRBV27; j_call: TRBJ2-1; clone_size: NA; cdr3_nt: TGTGCCAGCCAAGGGGGACATGGGAACGACAATGAGCAGTTCTTC; cdr3_aa: CASQGGHGNDNEQFF
d_call: NA; v_call: TRBV4-3; j_call: TRBJ1-1; clone_size: NA; cdr3_nt: TGCGCCAGCAGCCAAGATGGAGGGATGAACACTGAAGCTTTCTTT; cdr3_aa: CASSQDGGMNTEAFF
d_call: NA; v_call: TRBV21-1; j_call: TRBJ1-2; clone_size: NA; cdr3_nt: TGTGCCAGCAGCAAGGACAGGGGGCCGAGGAAAGGGCATGGCTACACCTTC; cdr3_aa: CASSKDRGPRKGHGYTF
d_call: NA; v_call: TRBV7-2; j_call: TRBJ2-4; clone_size: NA; cdr3_nt: TGTGCCAGCAGCACCCAGGCAGGGGCAAACATTCAGTACTTC; cdr3_aa: CASSTQAGANIQYF
d_call: TRBD2; v_call: TRBV2; j_call: TRBJ2-5; clone_size: NA; cdr3_nt: TGTGCCAGCAGGGGACTAGCGGGGGCCGGCGAGACCCAGTACTTC; cdr3_aa: CASRGLAGAGETQYF
d_call: NA; v_call: TRBV7-9; j_call: TRBJ2-5; clone_size: NA; cdr3_nt: TGTGCCAGCAGCTTAAGGCAGGGGAGCCAAGAGACCCAGTACTTC; cdr3_aa: CASSLRQGSQETQYF
d_call: NA; v_call: TRBV10-3; j_call: TRBJ2-1; clone_size: few; cdr3_nt: TGTGCCATCAGGGAGACAGATAACTACAATGAGCAGTTCTTC; cdr3_aa: CAIRETDNYNEQFF
d_call: TRBD1; v_call: TRBV24-1; j_call: TRBJ2-3; clone_size: NA; cdr3_nt: TGTGCCACCAGTGATCCCGGACAGGGCGCAGATACGCAGTATTTT; cdr3_aa: CATSDPGQGADTQYF
d_call: NA; v_call: TRBV7-2; j_call: TRBJ2-1; clone_size: NA; cdr3_nt: TGTGCCAGCAGCTCGGGACTTAGCTCCTACAATGAGCAGTTCTTC; cdr3_aa: CASSSGLSSYNEQFF
d_call: NA; v_call: TRBV27; j_call: TRBJ1-5; clone_size: NA; cdr3_nt: TGTGCCAGCAGTTTATCAGCTATAGATCAGCCCCAGCATTTT; cdr3_aa: CASSLSAIDQPQHF
d_call: NA; v_call: TRBV7-8; j_call: TRBJ2-3; clone_size: NA; cdr3_nt: TGTGCCAGCAGCCCCCCCCGTCAAAGGGGTTCCACAGATACGCAGTATTTT; cdr3_aa: CASSPPRQRGSTDTQYF
d_call: NA; v_call: TRBV7-2; j_call: TRBJ2-1; clone_size: NA; cdr3_nt: TGTGCCAGCAGCTTAGTAAAGAGCGGGCATGACAATGAGCAGTTCTTC; cdr3_aa: CASSLVKSGHDNEQFF
d_call: NA; v_call: TRBV7-8; j_call: TRBJ2-7; clone_size: NA; cdr3_nt: TGTGCCAGCAGTCCAAAAGAACCCCGAGCCTACGAGCAGTACTTC; cdr3_aa: CASSPKEPRAYEQYF
d_call: NA; v_call: TRBV4-3; j_call: TRBJ1-2; clone_size: NA; cdr3_nt: TGCGCCAGCAGCCAAGGCGGGAGGGACTATGGCTACACCTTC; cdr3_aa: CASSQGGRDYGYTF
d_call: NA; v_call: TRBV9; j_call: TRBJ1-5; clone_size: NA; cdr3_nt: TGTGCCAGCAGCGCTAGCAACCTCAATCAGCCCCAGCATTTT; cdr3_aa: CASSASNLNQPQHF